This passage covers 15 T cell receptor beta chains from one sample sequenced in a study of blood T cell repertoires in COVID-19. Sequencing used immunoSEQ multiplex PCR; TCRdb keeps in-frame clones, though not all of them. The sample includes 80,000 or so clones, around 88% of them seen just once. Sequenced: peripheral blood. The receptors here all came from a human donor in a cohort sampled during active COVID-19.

This clone was found a few times. The chain links TRBV5-1 to TRBJ2-1; D gene unclear. The V gene lost 6 bases and the J gene lost 0 bases, with 13 bases spanning the gap. The CDR3 has 15 amino acids. Germline V gene lookup returns CDR1 SGHRS and CDR2 YFSETQ. The CDR3 reads CASTPVPSSYNEQFF. The CDR3 bases are TGCGCCAGCACCCCTGTTCCGAGCTCCTACAATGAGCAGTTCTTC.

The V gene is TRBV7-3, the J gene TRBJ2-7; 12 bases are a match to TRBD2. V lost 4 bases to trimming and J lost 3 bases; unmatched junction nucleotides: 4. The germline V gene encodes CDR1 SGHTA and CDR2 FQGTGA. The CDR3 is 15 amino acids. CDR3 sequence (DNA): TGTGCCAGCAGCTCCGGACTAGCGGGGTACTACGAGCAGTACTTC. It translates to CASSSGLAGYYEQYF.

The V gene is TRBV9, the J gene TRBJ1-4; the D is unclear. V lost 0 bases to trimming and J lost 3 bases, with 9 bases between them. Per the germline V gene, CDR1 is SGDLS and CDR2 is YYNGEE. The length of the CDR3 is 15 residues. The CDR3 loop is CASSVGVPANEKLFF. The CDR3 DNA follows: TGTGCCAGCAGCGTAGGAGTTCCGGCTAATGAAAAACTGTTTTTT.

This chain connects TRBV6-2 or TRBV6-3 to TRBJ1-6, with D uncertain. V lost 6 bases and J 2 bases, leaving 8 bases between the germline ends. Germline values: CDR1 MNHEY, CDR2 SVGEGT. CDR3 size: 14 residues. CDR3 nucleotide sequence: TGTGCCAGCAGCCATCGGGCCTATAATTCACCCCTCCACTTT. It is translated as CASSHRAYNSPLHF.

This clone is a singleton in its sample. J is TRBJ1-2 and V is TRBV7-2; TRBD1 aligns across 9 bases. V trimming: 0 bases; J trimming: 9 bases; junction bases outside the gene matches: 2. CDR1 and CDR2 from the germline V gene are SGHTA and FQGNSA. The CDR3 has 13 residues. As DNA, the CDR3 is TGTGCCAGCAGCTTAGCAGGGACAGGGCGCTACACCTTC. Its translation is CASSLAGTGRYTF.

The genes are TRBV5-1 and TRBJ1-5, with D possibly being TRBD1 (5 bases). Germline CDR1 SGHRS, CDR2 YFSETQ. The CDR3 loop spans 16 amino acids. V was cut by 2 bases and J by 0 bases, with 12 bases left in between. The CDR3 is CASSLDGDYSNQPQHF. In DNA, the CDR3 is TGCGCCAGCAGCTTAGACGGGGACTATAGCAATCAGCCCCAGCATTTT.

This clone was recorded only once. V gene TRBV7-9 combines with J gene TRBJ2-3; tentatively, D is TRBD2 (5 bases). The CDR3 totals 14 residues. Germline V gene data show CDR1 as SEHNR and CDR2 as FQNEAQ (reference sequence). V shed 2 bases and J shed 4 bases, with 10 bases lying between them. The chain's CDR3 is CASSLPTKSDTQYF. The CDR3 region has the DNA TGTGCCAGCAGCTTACCGACTAAATCAGATACGCAGTATTTT.

The chain recombines TRBV5-1 with TRBJ2-7; tentatively, D is TRBD2 (5 bases). Trimming left V 4 bases short and J 5 bases short, with 10 bases between. Germline CDR1 SGHRS, CDR2 YFSETQ. CDR3 size: 12 residues. CDR3 coding DNA: TGCGCCAGCAGCCCGGGAACCCACGAGCAGTACTTC. Protein: CASSPGTHEQYF.

The chain has TRBV24-1 and TRBJ2-6, with D hard to call. Per germline, CDR1 KGHDR and CDR2 SFDVKD. The CDR3 extends over 13 amino acids. V was trimmed by 7 bases and J by 0 bases, leaving 3 bases between them. CDR3 bases: TGTGCCACCAGCGGCTCTGGGGCCAACGTCCTGACTTTC. Its translation: CATSGSGANVLTF.

The chain employs TRBV6-2 or TRBV6-3 and TRBJ2-7; 7 bases align to TRBD2. The CDR3 totals 16 residues. Germline-derived CDR1 and CDR2 are MNHEY and SVGEGT. The ends lost 5 bases at V and 0 bases at J; junction bases unmatched: 10. The CDR3, as DNA: TGTGCCAGCAGTCGACTCCCTAGCGGTGGCTCCTACGAGCAGTACTTC. Residues: CASSRLPSGGSYEQYF.

The chain links TRBV5-1 to TRBJ2-3; 16 bases line up with TRBD2. Trimming took 4 bases from V and 0 from J; bases not matched to a gene: 8. The CDR3 spans 19 residues. Germline CDR1 is SGHRS and CDR2 is YFSETQ. CDR3 in DNA: TGCGCCAGCAGCCCCCTGGGACTAGCGGGAGGGGGTAGCACAGATACGCAGTATTTT. Translating gives CASSPLGLAGGGSTDTQYF.

The V call is TRBV7-2, the J call TRBJ2-1, with 9 bases matching TRBD2. The CDR3 is made up of 16 amino acids. CDR1 SGHTA and CDR2 FQGNSA come from the germline V gene. V trimming: 2 bases; J trimming: 7 bases; junction bases outside the gene matches: 9. Here the CDR3 reads CASSLIAGLASNEQFF. The CDR3, as DNA: TGTGCCAGCAGCTTAATAGCGGGACTAGCATCGAATGAGCAGTTCTTC.

V usage is TRBV3-1 (or the pseudogene TRBV3-2) and J usage is TRBJ1-3; 8 bases match TRBD1. CDR1 is LGHDT and CDR2 is YNNKEL in the germline V gene (reference sequence). The junction had 10 bases not matched to a gene; V was cut back by 6 bases and J by 0 bases. This CDR3 region has 17 residues. CDR3 DNA sequence: TGTGCCAGCAGATTGGACAGGGAAGTAATCTCTGGAAACACCATATATTTT. Residues: CASRLDREVISGNTIYF.

This chain joins TRBV5-5 and TRBJ1-2; TRBD1 agrees at 11 bases. Trimming at V came to 4 bases and at J to 7 bases, leaving 9 bases not matched to a gene. From germline, CDR1 is SGHKS and CDR2 YYEKEE (reference sequence). There are 15 residues in the CDR3. CDR3 sequence (DNA): TGTGCCAGCAGCCCGGCCGGGACAGGGGGTGCTGGCTACACCTTC. Its protein product is CASSPAGTGGAGYTF.

The chain uses TRBV5-5 and TRBJ2-7; tentative D call: TRBD2 (5 bases). V gave up 1 base and J gave up 2 bases, with 10 bases separating them. This CDR3 is built from 14 residues. Germline CDR1 SGHKS, CDR2 YYEKEE (reference sequence). The CDR3 reads CASSLLGGTYEQYF. The CDR3 region has the DNA TGTGCCAGCAGCTTGTTAGGAGGTACCTACGAGCAGTACTTC.